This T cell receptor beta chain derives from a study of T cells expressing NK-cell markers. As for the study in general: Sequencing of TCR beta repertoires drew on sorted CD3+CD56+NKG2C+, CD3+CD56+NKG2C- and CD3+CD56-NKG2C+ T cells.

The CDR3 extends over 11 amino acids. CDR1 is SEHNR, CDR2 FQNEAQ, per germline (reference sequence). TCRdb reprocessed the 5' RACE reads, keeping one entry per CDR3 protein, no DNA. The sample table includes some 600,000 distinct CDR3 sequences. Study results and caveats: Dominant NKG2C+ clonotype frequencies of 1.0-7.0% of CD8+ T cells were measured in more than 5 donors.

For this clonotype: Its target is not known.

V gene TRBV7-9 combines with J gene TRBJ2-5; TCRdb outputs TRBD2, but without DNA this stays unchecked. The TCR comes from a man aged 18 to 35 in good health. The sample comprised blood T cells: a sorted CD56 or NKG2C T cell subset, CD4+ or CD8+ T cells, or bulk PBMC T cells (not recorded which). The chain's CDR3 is CASSLFSPQYF.